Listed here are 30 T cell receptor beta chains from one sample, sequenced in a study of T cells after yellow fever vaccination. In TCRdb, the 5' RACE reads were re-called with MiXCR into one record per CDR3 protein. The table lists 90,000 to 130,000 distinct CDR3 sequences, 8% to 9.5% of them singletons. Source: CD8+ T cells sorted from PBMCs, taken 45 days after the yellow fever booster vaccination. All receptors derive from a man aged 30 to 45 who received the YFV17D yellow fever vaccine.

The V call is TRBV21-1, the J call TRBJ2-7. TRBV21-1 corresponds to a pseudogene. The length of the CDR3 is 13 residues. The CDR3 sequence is CARDQRLGYEQYF. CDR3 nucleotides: TGTGCCAGGGACCAGAGACTTGGGTACGAGCAGTACTTC.

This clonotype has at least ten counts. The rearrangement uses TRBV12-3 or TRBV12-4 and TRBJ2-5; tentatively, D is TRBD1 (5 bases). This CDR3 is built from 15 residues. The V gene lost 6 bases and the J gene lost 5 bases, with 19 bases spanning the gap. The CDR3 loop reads CASRPSGFARETQYF. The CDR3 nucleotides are TGTGCCAGCAGGCCCTCAGGGTTTGCTCGGGAGACCCAGTACTTC.

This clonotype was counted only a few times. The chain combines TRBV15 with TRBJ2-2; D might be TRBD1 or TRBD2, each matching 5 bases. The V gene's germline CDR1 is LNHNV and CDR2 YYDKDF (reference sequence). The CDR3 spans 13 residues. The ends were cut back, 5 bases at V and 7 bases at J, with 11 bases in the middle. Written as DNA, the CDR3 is TGTGCCACCAGCGGCAGGGCGGGCGGGGAGCTGTTTTTT. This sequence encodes CATSGRAGGELFF. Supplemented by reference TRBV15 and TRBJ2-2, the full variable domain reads DAMVIQNPRYQVTQFGKPVTLSCSQTLNHNVMYWYQQKSSQAPKLLFHYYDKDFNNEADTPDNFQSRRPNTSFCFLDIRSPGLGDTAMYLCATSGRAGGELFFGEGSRLTVL.

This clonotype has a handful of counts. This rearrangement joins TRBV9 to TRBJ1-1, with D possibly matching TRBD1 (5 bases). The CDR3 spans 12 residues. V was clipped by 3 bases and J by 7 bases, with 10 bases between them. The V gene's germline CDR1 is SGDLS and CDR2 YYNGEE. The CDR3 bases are TGTGCCAGCAGCGAGGGACTTGGTGAAGCTTTCTTT. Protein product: CASSEGLGEAFF.

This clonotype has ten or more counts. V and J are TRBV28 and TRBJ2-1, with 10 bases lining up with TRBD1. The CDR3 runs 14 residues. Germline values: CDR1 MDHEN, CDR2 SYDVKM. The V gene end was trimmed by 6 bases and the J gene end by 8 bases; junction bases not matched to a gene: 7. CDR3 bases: TGTGCCAGCAGGGTTGGGGACAGGGGCGATGAGCAGTTCTTC. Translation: CASRVGDRGDEQFF.

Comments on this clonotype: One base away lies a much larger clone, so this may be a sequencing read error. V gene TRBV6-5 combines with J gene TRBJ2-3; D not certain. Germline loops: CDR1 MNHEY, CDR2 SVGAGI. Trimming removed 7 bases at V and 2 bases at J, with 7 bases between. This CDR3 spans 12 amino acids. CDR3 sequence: CASTSNTDTQYF. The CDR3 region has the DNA TGTGCCAGCACTTCCAACACAGATACGCAGTATTTT.

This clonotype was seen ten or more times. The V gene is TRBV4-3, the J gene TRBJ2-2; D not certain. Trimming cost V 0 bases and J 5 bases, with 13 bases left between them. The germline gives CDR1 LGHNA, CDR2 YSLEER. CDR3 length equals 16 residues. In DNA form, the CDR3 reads TGCGCCAGCAGCCAAGATAATTCAGTCTGGACCGGGGAGCTGTTTTTT. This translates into CASSQDNSVWTGELFF.

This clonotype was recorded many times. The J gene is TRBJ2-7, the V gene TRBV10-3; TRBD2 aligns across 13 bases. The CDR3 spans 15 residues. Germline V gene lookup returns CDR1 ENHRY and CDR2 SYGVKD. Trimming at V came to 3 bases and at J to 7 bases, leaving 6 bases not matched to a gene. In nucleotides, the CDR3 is TGTGCCATCAGTGATTCAACTAGCGGGAGGGAAGAGCAGTACTTC. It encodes CAISDSTSGREEQYF.

The CDR3 bases are TGTGCCAGCAGCCAATACACCGGGGGTTACGAGCAGTACTTC. Translation: CASSQYTGGYEQYF. The chain recombines TRBV3-1 with TRBJ2-7, with D possibly matching TRBD2 (6 bases). From germline, CDR1 is LGHDT and CDR2 YNNKEL (reference sequence). The CDR3 totals 14 residues. Trimming cost V 2 bases and J 4 bases, with 12 bases left between them.

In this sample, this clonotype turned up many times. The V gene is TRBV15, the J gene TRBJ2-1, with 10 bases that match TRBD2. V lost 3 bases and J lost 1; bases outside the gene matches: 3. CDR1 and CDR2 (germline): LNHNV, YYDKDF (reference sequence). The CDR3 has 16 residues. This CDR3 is CATSSPSGRSYNEQFF. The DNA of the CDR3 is TGTGCCACCAGCAGTCCTAGCGGGAGATCCTACAATGAGCAGTTCTTC.

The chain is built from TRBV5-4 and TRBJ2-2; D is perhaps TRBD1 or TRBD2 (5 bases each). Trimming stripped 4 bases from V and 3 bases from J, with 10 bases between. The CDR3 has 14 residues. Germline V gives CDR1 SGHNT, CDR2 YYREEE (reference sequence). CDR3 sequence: CASSVRGDTGELFF. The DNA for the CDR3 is TGTGCCAGCAGCGTCAGAGGGGACACCGGGGAGCTGTTTTTT.

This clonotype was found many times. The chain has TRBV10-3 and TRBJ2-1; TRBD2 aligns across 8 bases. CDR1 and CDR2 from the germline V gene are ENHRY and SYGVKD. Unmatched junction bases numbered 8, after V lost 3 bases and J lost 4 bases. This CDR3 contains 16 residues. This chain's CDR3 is CAISDTAGEWYNEQFF. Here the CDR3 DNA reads TGTGCCATCAGTGATACAGCGGGAGAGTGGTACAATGAGCAGTTCTTC.

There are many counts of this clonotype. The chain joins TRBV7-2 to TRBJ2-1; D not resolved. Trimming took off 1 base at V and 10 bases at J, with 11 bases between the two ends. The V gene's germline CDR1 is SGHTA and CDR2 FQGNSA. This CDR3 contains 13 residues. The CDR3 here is CASSLGSWVEQFF. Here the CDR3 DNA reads TGTGCCAGCAGCTTAGGGTCGTGGGTCGAGCAGTTCTTC.

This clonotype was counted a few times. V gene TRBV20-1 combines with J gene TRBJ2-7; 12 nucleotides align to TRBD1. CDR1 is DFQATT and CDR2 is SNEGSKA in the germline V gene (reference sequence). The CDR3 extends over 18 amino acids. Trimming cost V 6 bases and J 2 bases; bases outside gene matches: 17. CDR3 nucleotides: TGCAGTGCCGCTCCGGGACAGGGGGCGCAGCCCCTGCCCTACGAGCAGTACTTC. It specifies CSAAPGQGAQPLPYEQYF.

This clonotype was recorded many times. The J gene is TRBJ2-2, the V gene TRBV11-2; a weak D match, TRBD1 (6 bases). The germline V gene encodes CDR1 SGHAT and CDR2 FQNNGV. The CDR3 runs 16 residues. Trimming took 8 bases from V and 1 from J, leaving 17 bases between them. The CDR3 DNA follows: TGTGCCAGCCCCGTCCAGGGGCAGATGAACACCGGGGAGCTGTTTTTT. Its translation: CASPVQGQMNTGELFF.

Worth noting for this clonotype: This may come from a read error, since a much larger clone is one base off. CDR3 amino acids: CASSWTSGGNEQFF. The CDR3 bases are TGCGCCAGCAGCTGGACTAGCGGGGGTAATGAGCAGTTCTTC. The V gene is TRBV5-1, the J gene TRBJ2-1; TRBD2 aligns across 13 bases. CDR1 is SGHRS, CDR2 YFSETQ, per germline. V lost 3 bases, J lost 7 bases, and 1 base stayed unmatched. The CDR3 is 14 amino acids.

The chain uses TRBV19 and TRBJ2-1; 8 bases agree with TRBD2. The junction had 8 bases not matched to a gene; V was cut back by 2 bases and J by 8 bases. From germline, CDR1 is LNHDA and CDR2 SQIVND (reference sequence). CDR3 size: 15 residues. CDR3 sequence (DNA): TGTGCCAGTAGTATATTGGCGGGAGGTATCCATGAGCAGTTCTTC. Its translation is CASSILAGGIHEQFF.

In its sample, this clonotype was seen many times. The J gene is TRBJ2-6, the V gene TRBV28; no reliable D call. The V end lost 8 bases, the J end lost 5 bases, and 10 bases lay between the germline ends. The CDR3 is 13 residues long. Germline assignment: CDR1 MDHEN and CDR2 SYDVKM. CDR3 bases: TGTGCCAGCGCCGCCCCCTGGGCCAACGTCCTGACTTTC. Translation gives CASAAPWANVLTF.

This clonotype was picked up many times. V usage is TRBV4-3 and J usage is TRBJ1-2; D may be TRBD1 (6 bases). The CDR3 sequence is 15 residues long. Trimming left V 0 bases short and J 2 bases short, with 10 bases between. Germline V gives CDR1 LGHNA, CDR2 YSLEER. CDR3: CASSQEEDSNYGYTF. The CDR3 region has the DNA TGCGCCAGCAGCCAAGAAGAGGACAGCAACTATGGCTACACCTTC.

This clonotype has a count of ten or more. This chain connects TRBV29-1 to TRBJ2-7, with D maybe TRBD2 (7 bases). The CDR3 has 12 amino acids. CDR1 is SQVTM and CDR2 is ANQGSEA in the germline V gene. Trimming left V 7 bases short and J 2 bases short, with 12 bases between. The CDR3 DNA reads TGCAGCGCAGGGGACTATGCCTACGAGCAGTACTTC. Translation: CSAGDYAYEQYF.

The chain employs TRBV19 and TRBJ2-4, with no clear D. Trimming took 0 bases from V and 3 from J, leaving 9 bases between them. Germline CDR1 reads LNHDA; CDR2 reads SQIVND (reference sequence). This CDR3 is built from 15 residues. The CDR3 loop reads CASSIDDLDKNIQYF. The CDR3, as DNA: TGTGCCAGTAGTATAGACGACCTAGACAAAAACATTCAGTACTTC.

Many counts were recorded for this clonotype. The CDR3 DNA sequence: TGTGCCACTTCACTCGACAGTACCTACGAGCAGTACTTC. It yields the protein CATSLDSTYEQYF. V gene TRBV10-3 combines with J gene TRBJ2-7; perhaps TRBD1 as D (5 bases). The V end lost 10 bases, the J end lost 2 bases, and 15 bases lay between the germline ends. CDR3 size: 13 residues. The germline V gene encodes CDR1 ENHRY and CDR2 SYGVKD.

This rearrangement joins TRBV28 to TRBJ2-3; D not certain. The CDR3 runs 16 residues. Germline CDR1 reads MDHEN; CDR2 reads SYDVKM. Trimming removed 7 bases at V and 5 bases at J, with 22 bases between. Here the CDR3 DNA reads TGTGCCAGCACCCTTCGAGACCGTAACGGCAGAGATACGCAGTATTTT. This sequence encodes CASTLRDRNGRDTQYF.

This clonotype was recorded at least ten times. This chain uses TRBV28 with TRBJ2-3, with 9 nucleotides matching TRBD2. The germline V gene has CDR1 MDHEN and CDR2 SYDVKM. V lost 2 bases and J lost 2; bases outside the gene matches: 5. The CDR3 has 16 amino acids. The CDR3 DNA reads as TGTGCCAGCAGTTTAGAAGGACTAGCGATCACAGATACGCAGTATTTT. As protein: CASSLEGLAITDTQYF.

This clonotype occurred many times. The CDR3 nucleotides are TGTGCCAGCAGCCTGGGGCATACAGGGGGCTTCGAGCAGTACTTC. Amino acids: CASSLGHTGGFEQYF. The chain links TRBV12-3 or TRBV12-4 to TRBJ2-7, with TRBD1 matching over 9 bases. Trimming cost V 6 bases and J 6 bases; bases outside gene matches: 12. This CDR3 comprises 15 residues.

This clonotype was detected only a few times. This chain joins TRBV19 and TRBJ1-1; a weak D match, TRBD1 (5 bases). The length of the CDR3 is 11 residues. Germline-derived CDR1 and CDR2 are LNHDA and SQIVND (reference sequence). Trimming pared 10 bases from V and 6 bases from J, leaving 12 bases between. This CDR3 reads CAISTDAEAFF. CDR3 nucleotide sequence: TGTGCCATCTCGACAGACGCTGAAGCTTTCTTT. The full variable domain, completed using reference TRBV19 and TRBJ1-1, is DGGITQSPKYLFRKEGQNVTLSCEQNLNHDAMYWYRQDPGQGLRLIYYSQIVNDFQKGDIAEGYSVSREKKESFPLTVTSAQKNPTAFYLCAISTDAEAFFGQGTRLTVV.

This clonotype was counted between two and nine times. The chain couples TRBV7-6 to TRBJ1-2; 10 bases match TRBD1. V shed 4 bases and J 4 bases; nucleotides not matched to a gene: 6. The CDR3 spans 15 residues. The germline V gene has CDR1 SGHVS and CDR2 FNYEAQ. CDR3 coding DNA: TGTGCCAGCAGCTCCCCGGGACAGGGGTCCTATGGCTACACCTTC. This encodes CASSSPGQGSYGYTF.

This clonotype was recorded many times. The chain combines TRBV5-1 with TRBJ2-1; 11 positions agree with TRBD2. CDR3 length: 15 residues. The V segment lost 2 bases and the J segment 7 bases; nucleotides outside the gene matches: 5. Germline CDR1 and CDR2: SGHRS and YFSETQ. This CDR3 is CASSFLAGGTNEQFF. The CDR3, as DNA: TGCGCCAGCAGCTTTTTAGCGGGAGGGACTAATGAGCAGTTCTTC.

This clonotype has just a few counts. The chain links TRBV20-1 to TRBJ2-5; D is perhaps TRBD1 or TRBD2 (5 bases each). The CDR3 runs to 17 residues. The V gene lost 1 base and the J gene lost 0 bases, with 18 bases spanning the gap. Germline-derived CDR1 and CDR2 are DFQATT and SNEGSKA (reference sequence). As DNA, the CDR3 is TGCAGTGCTAGAGGTCCCCTCCGGGACGGACACCAAGAGACCCAGTACTTC. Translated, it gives CSARGPLRDGHQETQYF.

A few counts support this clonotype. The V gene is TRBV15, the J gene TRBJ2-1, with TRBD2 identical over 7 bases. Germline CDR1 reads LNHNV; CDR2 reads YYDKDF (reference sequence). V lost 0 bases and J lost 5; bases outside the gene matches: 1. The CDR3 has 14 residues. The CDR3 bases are TGTGCCACCAGCAGAGATGGACTAGACAATGAGCAGTTCTTC. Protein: CATSRDGLDNEQFF.